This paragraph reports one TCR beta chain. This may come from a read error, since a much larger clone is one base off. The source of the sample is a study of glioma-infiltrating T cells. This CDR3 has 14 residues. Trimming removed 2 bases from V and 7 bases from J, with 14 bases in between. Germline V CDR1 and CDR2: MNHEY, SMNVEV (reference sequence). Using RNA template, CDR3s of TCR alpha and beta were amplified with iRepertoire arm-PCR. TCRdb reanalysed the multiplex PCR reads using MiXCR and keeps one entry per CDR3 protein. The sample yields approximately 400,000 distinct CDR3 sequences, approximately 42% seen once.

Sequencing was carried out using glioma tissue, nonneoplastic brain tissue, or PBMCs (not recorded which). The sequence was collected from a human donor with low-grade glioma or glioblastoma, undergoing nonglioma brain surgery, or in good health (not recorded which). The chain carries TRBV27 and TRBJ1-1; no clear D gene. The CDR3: CASSLMVGYFEAFF. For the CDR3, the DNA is TGTGCCAGCAGTTTAATGGTGGGCTACTTTGAAGCTTTCTTT.